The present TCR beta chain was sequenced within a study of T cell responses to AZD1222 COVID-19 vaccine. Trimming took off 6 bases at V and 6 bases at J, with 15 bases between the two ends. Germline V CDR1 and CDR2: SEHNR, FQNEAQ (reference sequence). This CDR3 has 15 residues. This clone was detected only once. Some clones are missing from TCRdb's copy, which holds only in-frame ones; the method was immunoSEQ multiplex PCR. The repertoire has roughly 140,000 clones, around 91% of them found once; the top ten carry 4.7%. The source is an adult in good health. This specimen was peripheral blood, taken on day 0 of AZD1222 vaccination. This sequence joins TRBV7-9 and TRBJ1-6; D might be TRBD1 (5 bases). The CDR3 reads CASRSNTGFNSPLHF. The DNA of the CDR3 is TGTGCCAGCAGGTCAAATACAGGTTTTAATTCACCCCTCCACTTT.